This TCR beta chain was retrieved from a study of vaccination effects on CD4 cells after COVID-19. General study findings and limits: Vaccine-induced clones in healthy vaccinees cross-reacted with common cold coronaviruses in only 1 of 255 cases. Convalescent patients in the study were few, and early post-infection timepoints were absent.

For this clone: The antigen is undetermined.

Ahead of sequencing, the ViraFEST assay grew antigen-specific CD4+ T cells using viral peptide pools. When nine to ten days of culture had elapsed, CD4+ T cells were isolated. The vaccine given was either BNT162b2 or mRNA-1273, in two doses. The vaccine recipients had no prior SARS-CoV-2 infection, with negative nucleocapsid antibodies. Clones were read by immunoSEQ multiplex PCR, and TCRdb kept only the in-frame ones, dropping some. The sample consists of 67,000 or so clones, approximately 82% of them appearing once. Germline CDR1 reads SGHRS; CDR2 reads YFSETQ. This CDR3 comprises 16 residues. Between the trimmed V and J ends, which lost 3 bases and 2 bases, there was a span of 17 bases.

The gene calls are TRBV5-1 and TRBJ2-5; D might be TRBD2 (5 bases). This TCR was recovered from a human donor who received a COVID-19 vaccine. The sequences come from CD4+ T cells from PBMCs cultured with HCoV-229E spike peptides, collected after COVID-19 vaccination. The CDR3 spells CASSSTPWTQQETQYF. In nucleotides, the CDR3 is TGCGCCAGCAGCTCCACCCCCTGGACTCAACAAGAGACCCAGTACTTC. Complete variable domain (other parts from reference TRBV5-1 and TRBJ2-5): KAGVTQTPRYLIKTRGQQVTLSCSPISGHRSVSWYQQTPGQGLQFLFEYFSETQRNKGNFPGRFSGRQFSNSRSEMNVSTLELGDSALYLCASSSTPWTQQETQYFGPGTRLLVL.